Listed here is a single T cell receptor (beta chain). Its recognized antigen is unknown. No per-base quality is available; no much larger clone lies one base away. The CDR3 runs 15 residues from the cysteine to the phenylalanine. The CDR3 DNA has 45 bases and is translated from base 1. V is pared back by 3 bases and J by 3 bases, with 12 bases lying between the germline termini. CDR1 is given as MNHNY and CDR2 as SVGAGI, both from the germline V gene (reference sequence). The source of the sample is a study of cytomegalovirus exposure and HLA in healthy donors (dated by TCRdb to about 2017). As for the study more broadly: In an earlier analysis of 450 to 750 of the donors, around 300 Gb of sequence data and just under 120 million unique TCR beta sequences from 180 million or so T cells were reported. Around 320 gigabases of sequencing data and approximately 84 million unique TCR sequences were included in an early release covering several hundred HLA-typed donors. The number of typed donors differed by locus: about 629-630 for A, B, C, DRB1 and DQB1; approximately 520 for DQA1; 606 for DPA1; and some 430 for DPB1. Besides the first cohort of around 700 subjects, a separate validation cohort made up of roughly 120 different subjects was used. Of the roughly 410 genotyped donors, 80% to 90% were placed in the genetic ancestry cluster associated with self-reported Caucasian donors. All discovery cohort repertoires had been generated using a single sequencing platform. To study patterns of TCR occurrence, a later analysis re-analyzed previously published TCR beta repertoires from several hundred donors and added high-resolution HLA genotyping. The study aimed to test whether cataloging public T cell receptors could reveal signatures of past pathogen exposure. A later genetic analysis used genome-wide SNP genotypes for about 65% of the roughly 700 donors, treating that subset as a discovery cohort. Among about 400 genotyped donors of the cohort, an average of around 250,000 unique TCR beta nucleotide sequences was sequenced per donor, of which 15% to 20% were non-productive. Class I and class II HLA loci were covered by the typing at four-digit resolution. To predict cytomegalovirus infection status, the study combined high-throughput TCR immunosequencing, statistical association of individual TCRs with disease status, and machine learning. The study profiled the T cell repertoires of about 640 subjects by immunosequencing and related them to cytomegalovirus serostatus. The later analysis used no new phenotypic data to find candidate immune exposures, relying instead on TCR beta sequences and their occurrence across donors. A handful of DR-DQ haplotypes were handled as single units for association and clustering because linkage in the cohort was strong. Donor age, sex, ethnicity and CMV serostatus were compiled together with the repertoire data. An earlier analysis of roughly 600 of the donors used high-throughput TCR beta sequencing to judge whether each TCR beta V gene segment behaved as functional or pseudogenic. Beyond this particular receptor, the publication reports: A later genetic analysis associated a missense DCLRE1C variant with V-gene and J-gene trimming of TCR beta chains, and an independent cohort replicated the association. While some public TCRs were present in many individuals, most TCR sequences turned up only very rarely across donors. In a later analysis, TCR association rates were found to vary across HLA loci, with the most associated TCRs seen for DRB1 alleles and the fewest for HLA-C alleles. A group of highly shared sequence variants was considered likely to be a technical artifact of the sequencing pipeline. When HLA alleles, especially DR and DQ, strongly co-occurred, attributing TCR associations to individual alleles was difficult. Because HLA typing was missing for some donors at each locus, association tests included only the typed subset. A later analysis reported that several top co-occurrence clusters appeared linked to parvovirus B19, influenza, CMV and Epstein-Barr virus. Only TCR beta chains were sequenced in this cohort, and the absence of alpha or paired-chain data limited detectable features. CMV serostatus was the only immune exposure information available for the cohort. Specific HLA alleles were associated with 15,000 to 20,000 TCR beta sequences at a false discovery rate of 0.05 in a later analysis. Most CMV-associated TCR beta chains appeared to be HLA-restricted in a later analysis, and the HLA associations seemed to be driven largely by CMV exposure. A further reported finding was that TCR beta sequences accurately predicted the HLA-A and HLA-B alleles for most subjects in the first cohort. Roughly uniform sequencing depth across donors was assumed in presence/absence analyses, although this assumption may not hold. The 87-base-pair reads could not distinguish some IMGT-functional V segments, including TRBV6-2 and TRBV6-3, so those segments were excluded. According to the authors, the approach could potentially be generalized to other disease states and immunological phenotypes. Because counts were too low, seventeen rarely observed V segments, including chromosome 9 orphons, were excluded from the earlier analysis of 587 of the donors. In an earlier analysis of roughly 500 of the donors, most TCR beta V segments appeared in productive rearrangements about 87% or about 30% of the time, broadly matching IMGT annotations. Compared with equally common non-associated chains, HLA-associated TCR beta chains in a later analysis were more clonally expanded and had lower generation probabilities. Correlated functional status among segregating V segments might reflect linkage disequilibrium, but an unknown experimental factor could not be ruled out. In vitro tests confirmed that a few of the cytomegalovirus-associated TCR beta chains recognize cytomegalovirus antigens. In the study, 150 to 200 TCR beta chains were listed as associated with cytomegalovirus. A later genetic analysis reported fewer N-insertions in productive TCRs among donors in an Asian-associated ancestry cluster than the approximately 670-donor mean. In both the original and validation cohorts, the classifier was reported to diagnose cytomegalovirus status with high specificity and sensitivity.

The cohort comprised around 700 healthy bone marrow donors. Cohort members were all nominally healthy when sampled, although unrecorded immune exposures were likely present. The donor was CMV seronegative and was included in the group of around 320 seronegative cohort members. A peripheral blood sample was provided by each donor, and peripheral blood mononuclear cells were used for TCR beta sequencing. The Qiagen DNeasy Blood Extraction Kit was used to extract genomic DNA from the blood cell samples. To prepare the library, the immunoSEQ multiplex PCR assay was applied. A mixture of 60 forward primers for TCR Vbeta segments and 13 reverse primers for TCR Jbeta segments was used in the multiplex PCR. The CDR3 region of rearranged TCR beta genes was amplified from genomic DNA by a multiplex PCR assay. The amplified TCR beta libraries were sequenced on the Illumina HiSeq System as 87-base-pair reads. From the authors' description of their analysis: A later analysis counted tens of millions of unique TCR beta chains across the 690 or so repertoires, and some 11 million of these chains were shared by at least two donors. A nearest-neighbor algorithm error-corrected the raw reads and collapsed the reads into unique sequences, merging closely related sequences to remove PCR and sequencing errors. V, D and J gene segments were assigned by aligning CDR3 sequences to IMGT reference sequences. For a sequence to be retained, a match of at least six nucleotides to both a V gene segment and a J gene segment was required. A rearrangement was called productive if the CDR3 had no stop codons and remained in frame with V and J, and every other rearrangement was called non-productive. CDR3 was defined by IMGT convention, running from the second conserved V-encoded cysteine to the conserved J-encoded phenylalanine. Sequences without an unambiguous match to a single V gene segment were excluded from the earlier analysis of almost 600 of the donors. In an earlier analysis of roughly 600 of the donors, a V segment was called functional when productive rearrangements were above 56.7%, and segregating when the standard deviation between donors exceeded 5%. To diagnose cytomegalovirus status from the catalog of TCR beta chain sequences, a statistical classification framework was built. A later analysis assigned V and J genes by comparing TCR nucleotide sequences with IMGT/GENE-DB human TR gene sequences. The TCRdist pipeline was used in a later analysis to assign CDR3 sequences and most-parsimonious VDJ recombination scenarios. In a later analysis, every TCR beta chain was defined by the combination of its CDR3 amino acid sequence and its V-gene family, and reads without a unique V-gene family were dropped. As a way to deal with suspected cross-contamination and a sequencing artifact, a later analysis dropped under 600 nucleotide sequences that were highly shared and had low generation probability. In a later analysis, a clonal expansion index for each public chain was calculated from normalized within-repertoire ranks of inferred template counts. In a later analysis, generation probabilities were computed using a VDJ recombination model fitted to out-of-frame rearrangements, and the results were checked against IGoR. In a later analysis, TCR-TCR, TCR-HLA and TCR-CMV co-occurrence was scored with hypergeometric tests, and a repertoire-size bias correction was applied to TCR pairs. To estimate false discovery rates, a later analysis permuted the HLA or CMV assignments 20 times. In a later analysis, co-occurring TCRs were grouped with DBSCAN, and TCRdist sequence similarity was added when clustering was performed within HLA-allele-positive subsets. Repertoires with fewer than 30,000 or more than 120,000 public chains were left out of co-occurrence clustering, as were about five repertoires with anomalous nucleotide sharing. The table comes from immuneACCESS by way of TCRdb, which keeps in-frame sequences with V and J called. Part of the clones is missing from these tables; in studies checked, under half for an unresolved V gene and the rest for unknown reasons. V and J calls and clone size come straight from that table; D and trimming were deduced from the DNA. The sample contains around 150,000 clones, around four fifths of them found a single time. Clones ranked in the top ten supply roughly 2% of the sample.

The sample consisted of PBMCs. This receptor was taken from a female donor in good health and CMV-seronegative. The chain uses TRBV6-6 and TRBJ2-1; a tentative D match to TRBD2 spans 5 bases. Read as DNA, the sequence is TGTGCCAGCAGTTATCCTAGCCGGGACTACAATGAGCAGTTCTTC. Its product reads: CASSYPSRDYNEQFF.